The rows below give T cell receptor beta chains drawn from one sample of a study of spatial heterogeneity in lung cancer. One entry per CDR3 protein, called by TCRdb with MiXCR from the 5' RACE reads. Of some 15,000 distinct CDR3 sequences listed, 4.7% are singletons. Sequences were derived from lung tumor tissue, sampled at surgery. All receptors come from a female donor with early-stage non-small cell lung cancer. Each CDR3 is given with its conserved first and last residue. Each record gives: clone size, V gene, D gene, J gene, CDR3 DNA, CDR3 protein. A D gene is named only where the DNA matches it firmly. Some rows mark clone size as missing; the rest say once, few, many or name a class of expanded clone.

-,TRBV7-2,TRBD1,TRBJ1-5,TGTGCCAGCAGCACTACGGGACAGGGGTCCCCGGGGCCCCAGCATTTT,CASSTTGQGSPGPQHF
many,TRBV3-1,-,TRBJ2-1,TGTGCCAGCAGCCAACACGGGGATGAGCAGTTCTTC,CASSQHGDEQFF
many,TRBV5-6,-,TRBJ1-5,TGTGCCAGCAGCTTGGAGGGGAGCCAGCCCCAGCATTTT,CASSLEGSQPQHF
many,TRBV7-2,TRBD1,TRBJ2-1,TGTGCCAGCAGCTTCGCCCGGGACAGGGCCGAGCAGTTCTTC,CASSFARDRAEQFF
many,TRBV3-1,TRBD1,TRBJ1-2,TGTGCCAGCAGCAACCGGGACCGACAGGGTTCAGGTGGCTACACCTTC,CASSNRDRQGSGGYTF
medium-sized,TRBV5-1,TRBD1,TRBJ1-6,TGCGCCAGCAGCTTAAATCGACAGGGGAGGAATTCACCCCTCCACTTT,CASSLNRQGRNSPLHF
many,TRBV10-3,TRBD1,TRBJ1-5,TGTGCCACACACAATCCGGGACAGGATGATAGCAATCAGCCCCAGCATTTT,CATHNPGQDDSNQPQHF
many,TRBV18,TRBD1,TRBJ1-2,TGTGCCAGCTCACCACTCGACAGGGCAGCTAACTATGGCTACACCTTC,CASSPLDRAANYGYTF
many,TRBV20-1,TRBD1,TRBJ2-3,TGCAGTGGGGGACAGGGCACAGATACGCAGTATTTT,CSGGQGTDTQYF
few,TRBV20-1,TRBD1,TRBJ1-6,TGCAGTGCCAGGCCCTCGGGACAGAATAATTCACCCCTCCACTTT,CSARPSGQNNSPLHF
many,TRBV6-6,TRBD1,TRBJ1-6,TGTGCCAGCAGTTCTTACCGGGACAGTGTCTCGCCCCTCCACTTT,CASSSYRDSVSPLHF
many,TRBV5-4,TRBD1,TRBJ1-2,TGTGCCAGCAGCTCAGGGGGGGCGCGATATGGCTACACCTTC,CASSSGGARYGYTF
many,TRBV6-6,TRBD1,TRBJ1-1,TGTGCCAGCAACCCAACAGGGGGCGGAAACACTGAAGCTTTCTTT,CASNPTGGGNTEAFF
many,TRBV3-1,-,TRBJ2-7,TGTGCCAGCAGCCCGCAAGCGGACGAGCAGTACTTC,CASSPQADEQYF
many,TRBV20-1,TRBD1,TRBJ1-1,TGCAGTGCTGGGTCAGGGGGTTACACTGAAGCTTTCTTT,CSAGSGGYTEAFF
-,TRBV7-2,-,TRBJ1-2,TGTGCCAGCAGCTTCGACAGACGAGGCTACACCTTC,CASSFDRRGYTF
many,TRBV5-1,-,TRBJ2-7,TGCGCCAGCAGCTTCAAGCAAAGGGGAGGATACGAGCAGTACTTC,CASSFKQRGGYEQYF
many,TRBV7-8,TRBD2,TRBJ2-1,TGTGCCAGCAGCGCGCAGCGGGGGGGTGAGCAGTTCTTC,CASSAQRGGEQFF
many,TRBV2,TRBD1,TRBJ1-5,TGTGCCAGCAGCGGGACAGGGGGCAACCAGCCCCAGCATTTT,CASSGTGGNQPQHF
many,TRBV20-1,TRBD1,TRBJ1-2,TGCAGTGCTTCCCAAAAACGACAGGGCCTTGCCTATGGCTACACCTTC,CSASQKRQGLAYGYTF
many,TRBV20-1,-,TRBJ2-6,TGCAGTGCTAGTGGGAGCTCTGGGGCCAACGTCCTGACTTTC,CSASGSSGANVLTF
many,TRBV6-5,-,TRBJ1-2,TGTGCCAGCAGTTACGGGGCAATCTGGAGCTATGGCTACACCTTC,CASSYGAIWSYGYTF
many,TRBV9,-,TRBJ2-5,TGTGCCAGCCCCCCCTCAGGGGCAGGGGAAGAGACCCAGTACTTC,CASPPSGAGEETQYF
medium-sized,TRBV7-2,-,TRBJ2-1,TGTGCCAGCAGCTTCCCAGGGCGATTGAATGAGCAGTTCTTC,CASSFPGRLNEQFF
many,TRBV7-9,-,TRBJ1-3,TGTGCCAGCAGCTTAGCGGGGTCTAGAAACACCATATATTTT,CASSLAGSRNTIYF
many,TRBV4-1,-,TRBJ2-5,TGCGCCAGCAGCCAAGATGACAGGAGAGGGCAAGAGACCCAGTACTTC,CASSQDDRRGQETQYF
many,TRBV13,-,TRBJ2-7,TGTGCCAGCAGCTTAGGACAAGGCTTCGGGGACGAGCAGTACTTC,CASSLGQGFGDEQYF
many,TRBV10-3,-,TRBJ2-7,TGTGCCATCAGTTTGACGGGGGCCAACGAGCAGTACTTC,CAISLTGANEQYF
medium-sized,TRBV6-2/TRBV6-3,TRBD1,TRBJ2-7,TGTGCCACGGGACAGAACTACGAGCAGTACTTC,CATGQNYEQYF
many,TRBV5-1,TRBD1,TRBJ2-3,TGCGCCAGCAGCTTTTACAGGGGGCCTTCAGATACGCAGTATTTT,CASSFYRGPSDTQYF
many,TRBV20-1,TRBD1,TRBJ2-7,TGCAGTGCTAGGGTCCCGACAGGGCTCGAGCAGTACTTC,CSARVPTGLEQYF
many,TRBV11-3,TRBD2,TRBJ2-3,TGTGCCAGCAGCTTAAGAAGCTTAGCGGGGACAGATACGCAGTATTTT,CASSLRSLAGTDTQYF
many,TRBV5-1,TRBD2,TRBJ2-3,TGCGCCAGCAGTGCGATTCCGGGACTAGCGGGGGGGCAAATAGATACGCAGTATTTT,CASSAIPGLAGGQIDTQYF
many,TRBV7-9,-,TRBJ2-1,TGTGCCAGCAGCTTTCCCGGGACGGATTACAATGAGCAGTTCTTC,CASSFPGTDYNEQFF
many,TRBV12-3/TRBV12-4,TRBD2,TRBJ2-1,TGTGCCAGCACCCCGAGGCTAGCGGCTCTGAGTGAGCAGTTCTTC,CASTPRLAALSEQFF
many,TRBV7-6,TRBD1,TRBJ1-2,TGTGCCAGCAGCTTAGCGGGGAGGGGGCCTAAGAGGGCGAGGGGCTACACCTTC,CASSLAGRGPKRARGYTF
medium-sized,TRBV27,-,TRBJ2-3,TGTGCCAGCAGCCGGGGGTGGGACGGCACAGATACGCAGTATTTT,CASSRGWDGTDTQYF
many,TRBV6-2/TRBV6-3,-,TRBJ2-4,TGTGCCTGTCAGGGACCCTACAAAAACATTCAGTACTTC,CACQGPYKNIQYF
many,TRBV5-1,-,TRBJ2-2,TGCGCCAGCAGCTTGGGAGCGGGGGAGCTGTTTTTT,CASSLGAGELFF
many,TRBV12-3/TRBV12-4,TRBD1,TRBJ2-3,TGTGCCAGCAACCCAGACAGGGCTTCGCAGTATTTT,CASNPDRASQYF
many,TRBV7-6,TRBD1,TRBJ1-3,TGTGCCAGCAGCTTGTTGGGACAGGGATACGGAAACACCATATATTTT,CASSLLGQGYGNTIYF
many,TRBV4-2,-,TRBJ1-1,TGTGCCAGCAGCCAACTCACAGTGAACACTGAAGCTTTCTTT,CASSQLTVNTEAFF
many,TRBV2,-,TRBJ2-1,TGTGCCAGCAGGCCGGGGGCCCACCGCAATGAGCAGTTCTTC,CASRPGAHRNEQFF
large,TRBV6-1,-,TRBJ2-1,TGTGCCAGCGATGACCCCCTGGACTCCCTTACCTACAATGAGCAGTTCTTC,CASDDPLDSLTYNEQFF
many,TRBV6-2/TRBV6-3,-,TRBJ2-1,TGTGCCAGCAGCTCGGGGGCCTACCCATCCTACAATGAGCAGTTCTTC,CASSSGAYPSYNEQFF
many,TRBV28,-,TRBJ1-4,TGTGCCAGCAGTTCCGGACTAGAAGGTGAAAAACTGTTTTTT,CASSSGLEGEKLFF
many,TRBV29-1,TRBD1,TRBJ1-1,TGCAGCGTTGCCCGGGACAGGAGGGGGACTGAAGCTTTCTTT,CSVARDRRGTEAFF
many,TRBV4-2,-,TRBJ1-4,TGTGCCAGCAGCCAACGTACGGAGGGGTATGAAAAACTGTTTTTT,CASSQRTEGYEKLFF
medium-sized,TRBV9,TRBD2,TRBJ2-1,TGTGCCAGCAGCGTAGCTACGACTAGCTTTGAGCAGTTCTTC,CASSVATTSFEQFF
many,TRBV7-9,-,TRBJ1-2,TGTGCCAGCAGCTTAGACTCCGGCTACACCTTC,CASSLDSGYTF
many,TRBV11-2,-,TRBJ2-4,TGTGCCAGCAGCTTATCATTAAACATTCAGTACTTC,CASSLSLNIQYF
many,TRBV6-5,-,TRBJ1-1,TGTGCCAGCAGTTCCCCGGGGGTGAAAGCTTTCTTT,CASSSPGVKAFF
many,TRBV28,TRBD2,TRBJ2-3,TGTGCCAGCATGACCGGTTGGCTAGCGGGGGGGCCGTGGGATACGCAGTATTTT,CASMTGWLAGGPWDTQYF
many,TRBV12-3/TRBV12-4,-,TRBJ2-7,TGTGCCAGCAGTTTAGGGCTGGCCAGGTACGAGCAGTACTTC,CASSLGLARYEQYF
many,TRBV20-1,-,TRBJ1-1,TGCAGTGCTAGAGAGCAGGGGTCAGGAAGAGCTTTCTTT,CSAREQGSGRAFF
-,TRBV12-3/TRBV12-4,TRBD1,TRBJ1-1,TGTGCCAGCAGCCTACAGGGGGCGAGAACTGAAGCTTTCTTT,CASSLQGARTEAFF